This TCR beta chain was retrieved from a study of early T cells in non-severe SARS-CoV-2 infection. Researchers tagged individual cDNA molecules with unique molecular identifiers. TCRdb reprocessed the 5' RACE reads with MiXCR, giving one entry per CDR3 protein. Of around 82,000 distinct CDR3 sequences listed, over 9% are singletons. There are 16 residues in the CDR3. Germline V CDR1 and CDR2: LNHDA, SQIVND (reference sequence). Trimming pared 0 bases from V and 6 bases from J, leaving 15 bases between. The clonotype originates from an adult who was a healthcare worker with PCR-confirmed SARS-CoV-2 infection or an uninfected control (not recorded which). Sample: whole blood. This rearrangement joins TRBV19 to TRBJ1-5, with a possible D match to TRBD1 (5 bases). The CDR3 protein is CASSIESQGRSQPQHF. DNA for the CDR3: TGTGCCAGTAGTATAGAGAGCCAGGGAAGGAGTCAGCCCCAGCATTTT.